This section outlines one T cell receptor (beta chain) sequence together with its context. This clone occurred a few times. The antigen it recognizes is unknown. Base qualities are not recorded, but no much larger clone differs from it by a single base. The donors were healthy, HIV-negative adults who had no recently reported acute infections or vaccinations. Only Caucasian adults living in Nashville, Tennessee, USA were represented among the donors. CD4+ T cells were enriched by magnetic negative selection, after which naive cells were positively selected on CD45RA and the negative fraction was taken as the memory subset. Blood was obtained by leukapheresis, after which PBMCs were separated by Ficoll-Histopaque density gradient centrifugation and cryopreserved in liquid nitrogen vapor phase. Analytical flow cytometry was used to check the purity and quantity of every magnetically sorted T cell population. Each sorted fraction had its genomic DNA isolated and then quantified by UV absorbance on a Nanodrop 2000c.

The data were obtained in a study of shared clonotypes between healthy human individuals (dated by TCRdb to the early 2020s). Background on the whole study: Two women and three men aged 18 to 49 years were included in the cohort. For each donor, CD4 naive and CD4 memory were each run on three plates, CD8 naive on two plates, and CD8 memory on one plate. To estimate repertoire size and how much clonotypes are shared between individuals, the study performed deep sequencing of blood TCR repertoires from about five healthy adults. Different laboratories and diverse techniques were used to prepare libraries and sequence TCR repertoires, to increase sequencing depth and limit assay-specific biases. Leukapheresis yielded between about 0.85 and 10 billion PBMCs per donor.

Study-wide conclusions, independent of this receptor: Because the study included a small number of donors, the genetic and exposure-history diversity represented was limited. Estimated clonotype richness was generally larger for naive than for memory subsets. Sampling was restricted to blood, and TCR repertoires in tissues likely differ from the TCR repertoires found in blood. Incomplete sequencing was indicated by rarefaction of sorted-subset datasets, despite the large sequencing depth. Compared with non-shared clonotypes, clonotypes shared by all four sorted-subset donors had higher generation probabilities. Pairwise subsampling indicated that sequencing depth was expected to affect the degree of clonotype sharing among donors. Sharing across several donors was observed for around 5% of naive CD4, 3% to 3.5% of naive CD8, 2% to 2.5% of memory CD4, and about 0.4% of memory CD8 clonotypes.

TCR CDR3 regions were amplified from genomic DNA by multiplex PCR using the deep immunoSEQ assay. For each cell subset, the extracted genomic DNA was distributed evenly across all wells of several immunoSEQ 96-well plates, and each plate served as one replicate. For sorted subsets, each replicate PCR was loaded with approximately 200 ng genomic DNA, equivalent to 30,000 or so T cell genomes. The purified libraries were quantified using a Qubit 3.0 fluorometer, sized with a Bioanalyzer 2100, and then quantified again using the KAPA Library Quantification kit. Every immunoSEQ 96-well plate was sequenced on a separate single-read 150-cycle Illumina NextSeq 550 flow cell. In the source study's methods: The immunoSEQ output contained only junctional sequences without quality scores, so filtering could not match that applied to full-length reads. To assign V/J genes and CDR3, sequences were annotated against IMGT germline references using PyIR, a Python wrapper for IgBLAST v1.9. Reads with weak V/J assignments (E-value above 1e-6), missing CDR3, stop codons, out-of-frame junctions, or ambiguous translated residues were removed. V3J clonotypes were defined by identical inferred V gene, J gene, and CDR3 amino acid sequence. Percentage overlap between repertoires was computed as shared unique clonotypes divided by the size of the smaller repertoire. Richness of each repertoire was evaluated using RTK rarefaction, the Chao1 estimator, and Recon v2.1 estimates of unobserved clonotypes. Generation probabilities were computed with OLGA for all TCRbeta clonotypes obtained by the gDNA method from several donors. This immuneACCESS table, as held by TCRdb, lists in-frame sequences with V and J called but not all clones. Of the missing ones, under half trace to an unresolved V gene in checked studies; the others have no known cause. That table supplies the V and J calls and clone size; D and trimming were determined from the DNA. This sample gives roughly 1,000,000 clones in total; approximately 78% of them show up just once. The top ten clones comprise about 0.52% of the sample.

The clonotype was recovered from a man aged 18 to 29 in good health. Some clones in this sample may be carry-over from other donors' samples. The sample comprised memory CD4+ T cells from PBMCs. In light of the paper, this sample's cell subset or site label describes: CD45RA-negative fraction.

CDR3 sequence: CASRVVNTEAFF. At the DNA level, the sequence is TGTGCCAGCAGAGTAGTGAACACTGAAGCTTTCTTT. Here the chain combines TRBV28 and TRBJ1-1; the D gene lacks a confident call. V is pared back by 6 bases and J by 0 bases, with 5 bases lying between the germline termini. CDR1 is given as MDHEN and CDR2 as SYDVKM, both from the germline V gene. The CDR3 spans 12 residues, from the cysteine through the phenylalanine. CDR3 DNA is the only sequence kept; it has 36 bases, read in frame from the first base. Outside the CDR3, residues come from the reference TRBV28 and TRBJ1-1 proteins, so the full variable domain is: DVKVTQSSRYLVKRTGEKVFLECVQDMDHENMFWYRQDPGLGLRLIYFSYDVKMKEKGDIPEGYSVSREKKERFSLILESASTNQTSMYLCASRVVNTEAFFGQGTRLTVV.